These 8 T cell receptor beta chains came from one sample sequenced in a study of cytomegalovirus exposure and HLA in healthy donors. Clones were sequenced by immunoSEQ multiplex PCR, and TCRdb holds only the in-frame ones, with some missing. The table includes about 200,000 clones, roughly 84% detected once. Input material: PBMCs. The receptor set was obtained from a woman aged 25 to 39 in good health and CMV-seropositive.

The chain joins TRBV5-1 to TRBJ2-5; possibly TRBD1 for D (5 bases). Looked up from germline, CDR1 is SGHRS and CDR2 is YFSETQ. The V end lost 0 bases, the J end lost 1 base, and 10 bases lay between the germline ends. The CDR3 is 15 residues long. Here the CDR3 reads CASSLAGRVQETQYF. The CDR3 DNA sequence: TGCGCCAGCAGCTTGGCAGGGCGAGTCCAAGAGACCCAGTACTTC.

The genes are TRBV6-5 and TRBJ1-1; tentatively, D is TRBD1 (5 bases). CDR1 is MNHEY, CDR2 SVGAGI, per germline. V was shortened by 7 bases and J by 0 bases, with 12 bases between the two germline ends. The CDR3 covers 14 residues. The CDR3 reads CASIPDNLNTEAFF. The CDR3 DNA is TGTGCCAGCATCCCGGACAACTTGAACACTGAAGCTTTCTTT.

This clone was observed a few times. The gene calls are TRBV5-1 and TRBJ2-1, with TRBD2 matching over 9 bases. The germline V gene encodes CDR1 SGHRS and CDR2 YFSETQ. V lost 4 bases and J lost 5; bases outside the gene matches: 7. The CDR3 covers 15 residues. Here the CDR3 reads CASSLAGLPNNEQFF. The CDR3 DNA sequence: TGCGCCAGCAGCCTAGCGGGATTACCCAACAATGAGCAGTTCTTC.

V usage is TRBV7-2 and J usage is TRBJ1-1; D is undetermined. The germline gives CDR1 SGHTA, CDR2 FQGNSA. V was shortened by 6 bases and J by 3 bases, with 11 bases between the two germline ends. The CDR3 contains 13 residues. CDR3 protein: CASSFTGDTEAFF. Here the CDR3 DNA reads TGTGCCAGCAGTTTCACCGGGGACACTGAAGCTTTCTTT. The full variable domain, in which reference TRBV7-2 and TRBJ1-1 provide the parts outside the CDR3, is GAGVSQSPSNKVTEKGKDVELRCDPISGHTALYWYRQSLGQGLEFLIYFQGNSAPDKSGLPSDRFSAERTGGSVSTLTIQRTQQEDSAVYLCASSFTGDTEAFFGQGTRLTVV.

The rearrangement uses TRBV2 and TRBJ1-5, with 7 bases that match TRBD1. The germline gives CDR1 SNHLY, CDR2 FYNNEI. CDR3 size: 15 residues. The V segment lost 8 bases and the J segment 4 bases; nucleotides outside the gene matches: 11. For the CDR3, the DNA is TGTGCCAGCTTGAATGACAGGGTTAGTAATCAGCCCCAGCATTTT. Protein product: CASLNDRVSNQPQHF.

The chain employs TRBV29-1 and TRBJ2-7; 9 bases map to TRBD1. The V gene end was trimmed by 7 bases and the J gene end by 5 bases; junction bases not matched to a gene: 12. This CDR3 comprises 14 residues. Germline lookup yields CDR1 SQVTM and CDR2 ANQGSEA. DNA for the CDR3: TGCAGCGCCGTTTCGGGACAGGGCGTCCACGAGCAGTACTTC. Its translation: CSAVSGQGVHEQYF.

In DNA form, the CDR3 reads TGTGCCAGCAGCTTAGGACTAAATAGCAATCAGCCCCAGCATTTT. This codes for CASSLGLNSNQPQHF. V is TRBV7-2 and J is TRBJ1-5, with D unclear. Germline lookup yields CDR1 SGHTA and CDR2 FQGNSA. V shed 1 base and J shed 0 bases, with 7 bases lying between them. The length of the CDR3 is 15 residues. The full variable domain, rest sourced from reference TRBV7-2 and TRBJ1-5, is GAGVSQSPSNKVTEKGKDVELRCDPISGHTALYWYRQSLGQGLEFLIYFQGNSAPDKSGLPSDRFSAERTGGSVSTLTIQRTQQEDSAVYLCASSLGLNSNQPQHFGDGTRLSIL.

The chain uses TRBV27 and TRBJ2-7; TRBD2 matches at 10 bases. The ends lost 3 bases at V and 7 bases at J; junction bases unmatched: 15. Per germline, CDR1 MNHEY and CDR2 SMNVEV (reference sequence). The CDR3 has 17 residues. CDR3 bases: TGTGCCAGCAGTTTGGGGATAGCGGGAGGCCATATACGAGAGCAGTACTTC. This sequence encodes CASSLGIAGGHIREQYF.